This is a list of T cell receptor beta chains from one sample in a study of cytomegalovirus exposure and HLA in healthy donors. Sequencing was performed with immunoSEQ multiplex PCR; in TCRdb, only in-frame clones are kept and a portion is missing. The sample lists 220,000 or so clones; about 78% were seen once. The sample consisted of PBMCs. All receptors derive from a male donor in good health and CMV-seronegative. CDR3s include the opening cysteine and the closing phenylalanine or tryptophan. D genes are given only for firm matches. Rows give clone size only sometimes, using once, few, many, or a class for an expanded clone.

len	d_gene	v_gene	abundance	j_gene	CDR3nt	CDR3aa
11	-	TRBV15	-	TRBJ2-5	TGTGCCACCAGCACCAGTGAGACCCAGTACTTC	CATSTSETQYF
15	TRBD2	TRBV27	once	TRBJ2-6	TGTGCCAGCAGTCCGGGGGGTTCTGGGGCCAACGTCCTGACTTTC	CASSPGGSGANVLTF
13	-	TRBV7-8	once	TRBJ1-6	TGTGCCAGCAGCTCTGCCGGGGGATCACCCCTCCACTTT	CASSSAGGSPLHF
16	-	TRBV5-1	once	TRBJ1-4	TGCGCCAGCAGCCTGGAATTGGCAGCAACTAATGAAAAACTGTTTTTT	CASSLELAATNEKLFF
16	TRBD2	TRBV15	once	TRBJ2-4	TGTGCCACCAGCAGAGATTGGGGGGAGGGTGGGAACATTCAGTACTTC	CATSRDWGEGGNIQYF
16	-	TRBV28	-	TRBJ2-1	TGTGCCAGCAGTTCTACGACGGACAGCTCCTACAATGAGCAGTTCTTC	CASSSTTDSSYNEQFF
15	-	TRBV7-3	-	TRBJ2-5	TGTGCCAGCAGTGCCACGGGTACCCTGAAAGAGACCCAGTACTTC	CASSATGTLKETQYF
13	-	TRBV6-5	-	TRBJ1-2	TGTGCCAGCAGTTCTACAGGGTTAGGTGGCTACACCTTC	CASSSTGLGGYTF
12	-	TRBV7-9	-	TRBJ1-2	TGTTCCAGCAGCTTCCCACTCTATGGCTACACCTTC	CSSSFPLYGYTF
14	-	TRBV6-5	-	TRBJ1-2	TGTGCCAGCAGTTACTCCGGGGGTGGCTATGGCTACACCTTC	CASSYSGGGYGYTF
12	-	TRBV5-5	once	TRBJ2-7	TGTGCCAGCAGCTTCGGGATCCACGAGCAGTACTTC	CASSFGIHEQYF
16	TRBD2	TRBV11-3	-	TRBJ2-1	TGTGCCAGCAGCTTCGATGGGGCTAGCGGGCACAATGAGCAGTTCTTC	CASSFDGASGHNEQFF
15	-	TRBV30	-	TRBJ1-5	TGTGCCTGGAGCGCCGGGCAGGGGAACAATCAGCCCCAGCATTTT	CAWSAGQGNNQPQHF
13	-	TRBV18	-	TRBJ2-7	TGTGCCAGCTCACCATTAGAAGGGGACGAGCAGTACTTC	CASSPLEGDEQYF
18	TRBD1	TRBV27	-	TRBJ2-4	TGTGCCAGCAGCCGAGTGAGACCGGGACAGAAGTCCGAAAACATTCAGTACTTC	CASSRVRPGQKSENIQYF
13	TRBD1	TRBV7-9	-	TRBJ2-7	TGTGCCAGCAGACTCGGGACAGGCTACGAGCAGTACTTC	CASRLGTGYEQYF
16	TRBD2	TRBV5-1	-	TRBJ2-7	TGCGCCAGCAGCTTGGTCGGGACTAGCGGGAGCTACGAGCAGTACTTC	CASSLVGTSGSYEQYF
14	-	TRBV13	-	TRBJ1-6	TGTGCCAGCAGCGAACAGGGAAGGAGGTCACCCCTCCACTTT	CASSEQGRRSPLHF
15	TRBD2	TRBV6-1	-	TRBJ2-3	TGTGCCAGCAGTCCCCTAGCGGGAAGCACAGATACGCAGTATTTT	CASSPLAGSTDTQYF
13	TRBD2	TRBV30	-	TRBJ2-4	TGTGCCTGGCTCGGGGGGGGAAAAAACATTCAGTACTTC	CAWLGGGKNIQYF
15	TRBD1	TRBV7-2	-	TRBJ2-7	TGTGCCAGCAGCCCGCGAGCCGGGACAGGTACCGAGCAGTACTTC	CASSPRAGTGTEQYF
15	TRBD2	TRBV5-1	-	TRBJ2-1	TGCGCCAGCACTTTCAATAGCGGGAGCTACAATGAGCAGTTCTTC	CASTFNSGSYNEQFF
11	-	TRBV2	-	TRBJ2-1	TGTGCCAGCAGTGGCCAGATGGAGCAGTTCTTC	CASSGQMEQFF
14	-	TRBV5-1	-	TRBJ2-7	TGCGCCAGCAGCTTGTGGGACTCCATAGAGGAGCAGTACTTC	CASSLWDSIEEQYF
16	TRBD2	TRBV5-1	-	TRBJ2-2	TGCGCCAGCAGCTTGGAGAGCGGGAGGGCCTCCGGGGAGCTGTTTTTT	CASSLESGRASGELFF
15	TRBD2	TRBV9	-	TRBJ2-1	TGTGCCAGCAGCGTAGAGGGTCTAGCGGGAAATGAGCAGTTCTTC	CASSVEGLAGNEQFF
14	TRBD2	TRBV15	-	TRBJ2-3	TGTGCCACCAGCAAAAGCGGGAGTAAGGATACGCAGTATTTT	CATSKSGSKDTQYF
13	TRBD1	TRBV28	-	TRBJ1-2	TGTGCCAGCAGTTTGGCAGGGGGCAGGGGCTACACCTTC	CASSLAGGRGYTF
14	-	TRBV6-5	few	TRBJ1-4	TGTGCCAGCAGTTACTCGATCGAGGATGAAAAACTGTTTTTT	CASSYSIEDEKLFF
12	-	TRBV10-2	-	TRBJ2-7	TGCGCCAGCAGCCCGCGAGGGTTCGAGCAGTACTTC	CASSPRGFEQYF
14	-	TRBV6-5	few	TRBJ1-2	TGTGCCAGCAGTTTACAGGGAGGGCTGGGTGGCTACACCTTC	CASSLQGGLGGYTF
12	-	TRBV6-5	-	TRBJ1-2	TGTGCCAGCAGATCAACGGGGGATGGCTACACCTTC	CASRSTGDGYTF
12	-	TRBV6-1	few	TRBJ1-4	TGTGCCAGCAGTCCCCGTAATGAAAAACTGTTTTTT	CASSPRNEKLFF
15	TRBD2	TRBV19	once	TRBJ2-1	TGTGCCAGTAGCCGTCTAGCGGGAGCCTACAATGAGCAGTTCTTC	CASSRLAGAYNEQFF
13	TRBD1	TRBV28	few	TRBJ2-7	TGTGCCACCTTTACAGGGGGCGGGTACGAGCAGTACTTC	CATFTGGGYEQYF
15	-	TRBV5-6	few	TRBJ1-5	TGTGCCAGCAGCTTGGCCTTGGGTAGCGATCAGCCCCAGCATTTT	CASSLALGSDQPQHF
14	TRBD2	TRBV9	once	TRBJ2-5	TGTGCCAGCAGCGTCGGGGGGGAGCAAGAGACCCAGTACTTC	CASSVGGEQETQYF
13	-	TRBV2	-	TRBJ2-2	TGTGCCAGCAGGAGGGAAAACACCGGGGAGCTGTTTTTT	CASRRENTGELFF
16	TRBD1	TRBV18	-	TRBJ1-5	TGTGCCAGCTCACCCTCAGGGGGCAGTGGGGATCAGCCCCAGCATTTT	CASSPSGGSGDQPQHF
15	-	TRBV7-8	-	TRBJ2-2	TGTGCCAGCAGCGGTAGCGGAGTGAACACCGGGGAGCTGTTTTTT	CASSGSGVNTGELFF
14	-	TRBV6-6	few	TRBJ2-7	TGTGCCAGCAGTTACGGGGGGTTGCGCCACGAGCAGTACTTC	CASSYGGLRHEQYF
11	-	TRBV13	few	TRBJ2-7	TGTGCCAGCAGCTGGGCGGGGGAGCAGTACTTC	CASSWAGEQYF
12	-	TRBV11-2	few	TRBJ2-7	TGTGCCAGCAGCCGGACACTGTACGAGCAGTACTTC	CASSRTLYEQYF
14	TRBD1	TRBV4-1	-	TRBJ1-1	TGCGCCAGCAGCCGAGGGACAGCGGGCACTGAAGCTTTCTTT	CASSRGTAGTEAFF
15	TRBD1	TRBV27	once	TRBJ2-7	TGTGCCAGCAGTTTTATAACGGACAGGGGGGCCGAGCAGTACTTC	CASSFITDRGAEQYF
14	TRBD2	TRBV5-1	-	TRBJ2-7	TGCGCCAGCAGCTTCTCAAGCGGGGCCTACGAGCAGTACTTC	CASSFSSGAYEQYF